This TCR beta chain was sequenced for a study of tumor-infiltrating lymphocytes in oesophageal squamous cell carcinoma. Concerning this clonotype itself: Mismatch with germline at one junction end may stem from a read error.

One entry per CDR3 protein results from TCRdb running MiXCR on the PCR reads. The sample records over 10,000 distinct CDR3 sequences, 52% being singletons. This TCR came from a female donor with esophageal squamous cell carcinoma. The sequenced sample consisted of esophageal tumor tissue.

The CDR3 is CASSPGLAGSYNEQFF. Here the CDR3 DNA reads TGTGCTAGCAGCCCCGGACTAGCGGGCTCCTACAATGAGCAGTTCTTC. V and J are TRBV7-6 and TRBJ2-1; 11 bases are a match to TRBD2. CDR1 SGHVS and CDR2 FNYEAQ come from the germline V gene. CDR3 length: 16 amino acids.